These 3 T cell receptor beta chains came from one sample sequenced in a study of radiotherapy plus CTLA-4 blockade in lung cancer. Clones were read by immunoSEQ multiplex PCR, and TCRdb kept only the in-frame ones, dropping some. Of about 45,000 clones listed, 76% are singletons. Sequencing was performed on peripheral blood, taken from a patient treated with radiotherapy plus ipilimumab. Receptor source: a human donor with non-small cell lung cancer who had stable disease on radiotherapy plus ipilimumab.

J is TRBJ2-3 and V is TRBV5-1, with D perhaps given as TRBD1 or TRBD2 (5 bases each). There are 14 residues in the CDR3. From germline, CDR1 is SGHRS and CDR2 YFSETQ. The ends were cut back, 2 bases at V and 3 bases at J, with 10 bases in the middle. CDR3 in amino acids: CASSFGTRTDTQYF. The CDR3 nucleotides are TGCGCCAGCAGCTTCGGGACCAGGACAGATACGCAGTATTTT.

CDR3 sequence reads: CSVVSGYGYTF. The CDR3 DNA sequence: TGCAGCGTTGTTAGCGGCTATGGCTACACCTTC. V and J are TRBV29-1 and TRBJ1-2; D ambiguous. The CDR3 totals 11 residues. Trimming cost V 4 bases and J 4 bases, with 7 bases left between them. CDR1 and CDR2 from the germline V gene are SQVTM and ANQGSEA.

This clone was detected only a few times. The rearrangement joins TRBV4-3 to TRBJ1-6; D gene ambiguous. CDR1 and CDR2 from the germline V gene are LGHNA and YSLEER. Trimming pared 1 base from V and 8 bases from J, leaving 9 bases between. The CDR3 consists of 14 residues. The CDR3 here is CASSQVPNYSPLHF. Written as DNA, the CDR3 is TGCGCCAGCAGCCAAGTCCCGAATTATTCACCCCTCCACTTT.